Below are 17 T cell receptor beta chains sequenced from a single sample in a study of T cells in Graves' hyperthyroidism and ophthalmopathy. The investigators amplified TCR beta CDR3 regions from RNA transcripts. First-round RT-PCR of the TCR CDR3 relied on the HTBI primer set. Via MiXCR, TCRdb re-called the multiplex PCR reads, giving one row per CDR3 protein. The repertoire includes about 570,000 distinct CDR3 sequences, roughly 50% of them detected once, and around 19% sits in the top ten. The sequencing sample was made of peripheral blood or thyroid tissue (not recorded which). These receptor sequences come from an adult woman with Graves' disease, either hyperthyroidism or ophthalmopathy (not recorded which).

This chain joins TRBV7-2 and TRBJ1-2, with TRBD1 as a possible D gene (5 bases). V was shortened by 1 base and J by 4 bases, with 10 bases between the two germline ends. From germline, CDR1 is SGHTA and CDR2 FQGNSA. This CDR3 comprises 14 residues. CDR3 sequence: CASSLGGQGYGYTF. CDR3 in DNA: TGTGCCAGCAGCTTAGGGGGCCAGGGCTATGGCTACACCTTC.

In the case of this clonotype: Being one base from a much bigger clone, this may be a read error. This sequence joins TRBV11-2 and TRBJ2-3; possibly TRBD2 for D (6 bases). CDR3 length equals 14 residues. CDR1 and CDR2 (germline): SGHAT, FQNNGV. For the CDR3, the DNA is TGTGCCAACAGCCCGAACACGCGGGGAGATACGCAGTATTTT. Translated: CANSPNTRGDTQYF.

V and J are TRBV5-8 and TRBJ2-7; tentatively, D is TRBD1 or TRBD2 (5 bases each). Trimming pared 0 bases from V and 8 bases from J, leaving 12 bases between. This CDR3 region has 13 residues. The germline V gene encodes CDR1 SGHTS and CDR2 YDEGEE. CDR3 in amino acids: CASSLGRERKQYF. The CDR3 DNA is TGTGCCAGCAGCTTGGGCAGGGAGAGGAAGCAGTACTTC.

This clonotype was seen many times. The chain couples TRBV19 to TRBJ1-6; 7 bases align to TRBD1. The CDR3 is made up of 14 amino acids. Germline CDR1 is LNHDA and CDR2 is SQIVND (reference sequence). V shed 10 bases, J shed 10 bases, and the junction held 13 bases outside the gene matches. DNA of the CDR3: TGTGCCACCAGACAAAACAGGGGTAACTCACCCCTCCACTTT. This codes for CATRQNRGNSPLHF.

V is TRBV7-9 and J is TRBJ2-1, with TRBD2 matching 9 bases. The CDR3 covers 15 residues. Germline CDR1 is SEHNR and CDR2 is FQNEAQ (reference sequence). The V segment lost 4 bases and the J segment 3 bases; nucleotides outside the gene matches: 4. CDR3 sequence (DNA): TGTGCCAGCAGCTGGACTAGCGAATACTACAATGAGCAGTTCTTC. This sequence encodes CASSWTSEYYNEQFF.

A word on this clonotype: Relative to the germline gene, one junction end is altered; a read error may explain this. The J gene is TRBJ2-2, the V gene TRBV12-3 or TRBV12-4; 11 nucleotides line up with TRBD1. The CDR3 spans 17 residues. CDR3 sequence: CASRPGQGEMNTGELFF. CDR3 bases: TGTGCCAGCAGGCCGGGACAGGGGGAGATGAACACTGGGGAGCTGTTTTTT.

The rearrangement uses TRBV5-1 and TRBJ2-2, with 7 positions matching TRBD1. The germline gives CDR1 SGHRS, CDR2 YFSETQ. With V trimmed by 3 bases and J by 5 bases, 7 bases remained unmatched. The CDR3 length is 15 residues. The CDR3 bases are TGCGCCAGCAGCTCGGACAGGCCGTTAACCGGGGAGCTGTTTTTT. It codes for CASSSDRPLTGELFF.

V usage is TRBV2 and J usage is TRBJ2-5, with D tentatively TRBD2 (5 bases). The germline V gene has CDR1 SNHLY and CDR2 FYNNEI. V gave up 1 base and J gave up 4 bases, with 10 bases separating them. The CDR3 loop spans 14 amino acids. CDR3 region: CASSEGASRETQYF. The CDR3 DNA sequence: TGTGCCAGCAGTGAAGGGGCTAGCCGAGAGACCCAGTACTTC.

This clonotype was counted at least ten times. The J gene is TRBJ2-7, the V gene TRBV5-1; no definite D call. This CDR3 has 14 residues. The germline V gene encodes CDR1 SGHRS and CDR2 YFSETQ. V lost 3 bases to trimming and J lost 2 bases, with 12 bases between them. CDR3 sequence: CASSSTLKAYEQYF. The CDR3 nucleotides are TGCGCCAGCAGCTCGACACTGAAAGCCTACGAGCAGTACTTC.

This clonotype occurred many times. The CDR3 DNA reads TGCGCCAGCAGCCAAGATTACGGGGCCTCCTCTGGAAACACCATATATTTT. Protein product: CASSQDYGASSGNTIYF. The rearrangement uses TRBV4-1 and TRBJ1-3, with D possibly matching TRBD1 (5 bases). The CDR3 length is 17 residues. CDR1 and CDR2 (germline): MGHRA, YSYEKL. The V and J ends lost 0 bases and 0 bases respectively, with 12 bases between them.

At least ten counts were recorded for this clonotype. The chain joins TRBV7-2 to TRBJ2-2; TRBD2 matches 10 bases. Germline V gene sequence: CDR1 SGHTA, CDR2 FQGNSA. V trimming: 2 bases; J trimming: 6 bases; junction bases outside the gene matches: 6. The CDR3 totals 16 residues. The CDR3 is CASSLIFLAGAGELFF. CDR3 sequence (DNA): TGTGCCAGCAGCTTAATCTTTCTAGCGGGAGCCGGGGAGCTGTTTTTT.

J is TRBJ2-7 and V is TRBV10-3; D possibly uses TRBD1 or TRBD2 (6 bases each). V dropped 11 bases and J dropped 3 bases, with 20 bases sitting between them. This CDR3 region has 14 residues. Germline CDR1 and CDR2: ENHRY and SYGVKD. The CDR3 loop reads CAARQAGEVYEQYF. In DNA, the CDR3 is TGTGCCGCGAGGCAGGCAGGGGAGGTCTACGAGCAGTACTTC.

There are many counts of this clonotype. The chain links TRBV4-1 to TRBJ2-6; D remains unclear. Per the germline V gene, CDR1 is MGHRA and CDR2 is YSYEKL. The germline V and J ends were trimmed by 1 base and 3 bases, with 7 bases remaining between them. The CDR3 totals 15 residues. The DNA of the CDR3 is TGCGCCAGCAGCCAAGGGCCGATTGGGGCCAACGTCCTGACTTTC. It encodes CASSQGPIGANVLTF.

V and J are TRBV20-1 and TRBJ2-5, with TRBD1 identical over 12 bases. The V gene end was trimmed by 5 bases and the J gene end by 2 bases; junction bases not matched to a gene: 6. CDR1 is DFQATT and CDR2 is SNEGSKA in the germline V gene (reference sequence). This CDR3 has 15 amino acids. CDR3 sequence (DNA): TGCAGTGCTGGGACAGGGGGCGCATTGCAAGAGACCCAGTACTTC. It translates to CSAGTGGALQETQYF.

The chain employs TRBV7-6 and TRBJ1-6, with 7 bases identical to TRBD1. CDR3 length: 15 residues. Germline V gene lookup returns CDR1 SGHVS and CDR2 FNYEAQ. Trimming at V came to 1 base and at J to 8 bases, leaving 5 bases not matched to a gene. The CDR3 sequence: CASSLGQGFHSPLHF. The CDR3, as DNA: TGTGCCAGCAGCTTAGGACAGGGTTTCCATTCACCCCTCCACTTT.

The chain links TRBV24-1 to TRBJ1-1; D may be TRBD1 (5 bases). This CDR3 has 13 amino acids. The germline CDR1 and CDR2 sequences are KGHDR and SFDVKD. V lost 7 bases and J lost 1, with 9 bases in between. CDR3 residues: CATRGLPNTEAFF. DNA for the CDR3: TGTGCCACCAGGGGACTCCCGAACACTGAAGCTTTCTTT.

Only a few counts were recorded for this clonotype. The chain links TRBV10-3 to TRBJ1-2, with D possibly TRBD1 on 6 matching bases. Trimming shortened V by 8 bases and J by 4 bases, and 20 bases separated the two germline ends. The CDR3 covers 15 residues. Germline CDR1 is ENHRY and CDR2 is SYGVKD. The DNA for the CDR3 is TGTGCCATCGGGAAACTGGGGGGCCAGGGCTATGGCTACACCTTC. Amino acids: CAIGKLGGQGYGYTF.